These T cell receptor beta chains were read from a single sample in a study of T cell responses to AZD1222 COVID-19 vaccine. Only in-frame clones appear in the TCRdb table, and some are missing; sequencing was by immunoSEQ multiplex PCR. The table lists fewer than 150,000 clones, around 90% of them singletons. Sequencing used peripheral blood, obtained on day 0 of AZD1222 vaccination. The receptors derive from an adult in good health. The CDR3 runs from the conserved cysteine through the conserved F or W. D genes are given only for firm matches. Size values are once, few and many counts, or a class for expanded clones, and some rows have none.

>TRBV11-3|-|14|TRBD1|TRBJ2-7
TGTGCCAGCAGCCCAACCGGACAGGGCTACGAGCAGTACTTC
CASSPTGQGYEQYF
>TRBV4-3|-|16|-|TRBJ1-4
TGCGCCAGCAGCCAAGGTCCCGGGGCAACTAATGAAAAACTGTTTTTT
CASSQGPGATNEKLFF
>TRBV5-4|once|16|-|TRBJ2-1
TGTGCCAGCAGCCTCGGTGAGGCCGGCGTACCCTATGAGCAGTTCTTC
CASSLGEAGVPYEQFF
>TRBV30|-|11|-|TRBJ1-1
TGTGCCTGGGAGATGAGGACTGAAGCTTTCTTT
CAWEMRTEAFF
>TRBV5-1|-|14|-|TRBJ1-6
TGCGCCAGCAGAGGGGGGGGTTTTAATTCACCCCTCCACTTT
CASRGGGFNSPLHF
>TRBV28|-|13|TRBD1|TRBJ1-2
TGTGCCAGCAGTTTTGGACAGGGACATGGCTACACCTTC
CASSFGQGHGYTF
>TRBV7-7|-|16|-|TRBJ1-6
TGTGCCAGCACCCCGGTAGGGGCACTGTATAATTCACCCCTCCACTTT
CASTPVGALYNSPLHF
>TRBV6-2/TRBV6-3|-|14|-|TRBJ1-5
TGTGCCAGCAGTCGCCCTGGGGGTAATCAGCCCCAGCATTTT
CASSRPGGNQPQHF
>TRBV6-6|-|11|TRBD1|TRBJ1-1
TGTGCCAGCATTCAGGGGGTTAAAGCTTTCTTT
CASIQGVKAFF
>TRBV5-1|-|13|-|TRBJ1-1
TGCGCCAGCAGCTTGGTTAGTTCCACAGAGCGGCTCTTT
CASSLVSSTERLF
>TRBV11-2|-|16|-|TRBJ2-7
TGTGCCAGCAGCTGGCCGCCGCGGGGGCGTCTAGACGAGCAGTACTTC
CASSWPPRGRLDEQYF
>TRBV5-1|-|15|-|TRBJ1-6
TGCGCCAGCAGCCCACGGACCGACTACAATTCACCCCTCCACTTT
CASSPRTDYNSPLHF
>TRBV7-2|-|15|-|TRBJ2-7
TGTGCCAGCAGCTTAGTAGGGGGGGCCGGCTCCGAGCAGTACTTC
CASSLVGGAGSEQYF
>TRBV6-5|-|15|-|TRBJ1-2
TGTGCCAGCAGTTACCTTCTGGGGGTGGGCTATGGCTACACCTTC
CASSYLLGVGYGYTF
>TRBV6-2/TRBV6-3|-|16|-|TRBJ1-6
TGTGCCAGCAGTTTTGGAAGAGGCTCCTATAATTCACCCCTCCACTTT
CASSFGRGSYNSPLHF
>TRBV27|-|15|-|TRBJ2-1
TGTGCCAGCAGTTTCGAAGGGGGCTCCTACAATGAGCAGTTCTTC
CASSFEGGSYNEQFF
>TRBV19|-|14|-|TRBJ2-5
TGTGCCAGTAGTATAAGATTTCGGCAAGAGACCCAGTACTTC
CASSIRFRQETQYF
>TRBV27|-|14|-|TRBJ2-7
TGTGCCAGCAGCACGGAAGGCAGGTCCTACGAGCAGTACTTC
CASSTEGRSYEQYF
>TRBV5-8|-|18|-|TRBJ2-5
TGTGCCAGCAGCGTGAGAAATCTTTTTACGACTAGTAAAGAGACCCAGTACTTC
CASSVRNLFTTSKETQYF
>TRBV18|-|15|TRBD1|TRBJ1-2
TGTGCCAGCTCACCAAATAGGGGACAGACAAATGGCTACACCTTC
CASSPNRGQTNGYTF
>TRBV27|-|14|-|TRBJ1-2
TGTGCCAGCAGTTTATCTAACACGTACTATGGCTACACCTTC
CASSLSNTYYGYTF
>TRBV2|-|14|TRBD1|TRBJ1-2
TGTGCCAGCAGACTGGGACAGCTTTCGGATGGCTACACCTTC
CASRLGQLSDGYTF
>TRBV12-3/TRBV12-4|-|12|-|TRBJ1-1
TGTGCCAGCACCAAGGCTCGAGCTGAAGCTTTCTTT
CASTKARAEAFF
>TRBV4-2|-|14|-|TRBJ2-7
TGTGCCAGCAGCCTAAGGCGGGACTCATACGAGCAGTACTTC
CASSLRRDSYEQYF
>TRBV18|few|15|TRBD1|TRBJ1-2
TGTGCCAGCTCGCCGGGGACAGCCTCTCTCTATGGCTACACCTTC
CASSPGTASLYGYTF
>TRBV12-3/TRBV12-4|-|13|-|TRBJ1-1
TGTGCCAGCAGTTTAGGCACGAACACTGAAGCTTTCTTT
CASSLGTNTEAFF
>TRBV18|-|15|-|TRBJ2-7
TGTGCCAGCTCATCAGCGGCGGGGCCTGCCTACGAGCAGTACTTC
CASSSAAGPAYEQYF
>TRBV9|-|14|TRBD2|TRBJ2-2
TGTGCCAGCAGCGCGGGGGGGAACACCGGGGAGCTGTTTTTT
CASSAGGNTGELFF
>TRBV6-2/TRBV6-3|-|14|TRBD2|TRBJ2-7
TGTGCCAGCAGTTACGGGAGGGAAACCGACGAGCAGTACTTC
CASSYGRETDEQYF
>TRBV6-1|-|17|-|TRBJ1-6
TGTGCCAGCAGTGATTTCGGAAACAGGGCCGTCAATTCACCCCTCCACTTT
CASSDFGNRAVNSPLHF
>TRBV6-1|-|17|-|TRBJ2-7
TGTGCCAGCAGTGAATCCCACCCTCTGACCGGGTCCTACGAGCAGTACTTC
CASSESHPLTGSYEQYF
>TRBV2|-|14|-|TRBJ2-7
TGTGCCAGCAGTCGGACAGAGGGGGTTTACGAGCAGTACTTC
CASSRTEGVYEQYF
>TRBV10-1|-|10|-|TRBJ1-2
TGCGCCAGCAGGCGGCGGGGCTACACCTTC
CASRRRGYTF
>TRBV30|-|14|TRBD1|TRBJ1-4
TGTGCCTGGAGTTCGGGACAGGGCCATGAAAAACTGTTTTTT
CAWSSGQGHEKLFF
>TRBV6-5|few|14|-|TRBJ1-4
TGTGCCAGCAGGACCGGGACTGTTAATGAAAAACTGTTTTTT
CASRTGTVNEKLFF
>TRBV5-1|-|15|TRBD2|TRBJ2-1
TGCGCCAGCAGCTGGGGGCTAGCGGGTTACAATGAGCAGTTCTTC
CASSWGLAGYNEQFF
>TRBV11-3|-|15|-|TRBJ1-1
TGTGCCAGCAGCCCTAGTCCCTCAGGGCACACTGAAGCTTTCTTT
CASSPSPSGHTEAFF
>TRBV19|-|14|TRBD1|TRBJ1-1
TGTGCCAGCCGAGACAGGGGATATAACACTGAAGCTTTCTTT
CASRDRGYNTEAFF
>TRBV2|-|13|TRBD1|TRBJ1-1
TGTGCCAGCAGGAAACAGGGGAGTACTGAAGCTTTCTTT
CASRKQGSTEAFF
>TRBV28|-|11|-|TRBJ2-3
TGTGCCAGCAGTTTAACTGCTACGCAGTATTTT
CASSLTATQYF
>TRBV9|-|14|TRBD1|TRBJ1-5
TGTGCCAGCAGCGCCGGGACAGGGGTCTACCCCCAGCATTTT
CASSAGTGVYPQHF
>TRBV21-1|-|16|-|TRBJ2-7
TGTGCCAGCAGCATTTCATCGACGGGGAGCTCCTACGAGCAGTACTTC
CASSISSTGSSYEQYF
>TRBV9|-|16|TRBD2|TRBJ2-1
TGTGCCAGCAGCTCGACTGGGACTAGCAGAAACAATGAGCAGTTCTTC
CASSSTGTSRNNEQFF
>TRBV15|-|14|-|TRBJ2-2
TGTGCCACCAGCAGAGATGTTCGGGGCGGGGAGCTGTTTTTT
CATSRDVRGGELFF
>TRBV5-1|-|15|-|TRBJ2-5
TGCGCCAGCAGCTCGCTAACAGGGATCCAAGAGACCCAGTACTTC
CASSSLTGIQETQYF
>TRBV6-5|once|16|TRBD1|TRBJ2-7
TGTGCCAGCAGTTACGGGGGACAGGGATTCTCCTACGAGCAGTACTTC
CASSYGGQGFSYEQYF
>TRBV7-9|-|11|-|TRBJ2-5
TGTGCCAGCAGCCCTCAAGAGACCCAGTACTTC
CASSPQETQYF
>TRBV7-8|-|15|-|TRBJ1-2
TGTGCCAGCAGCTTAGCGAGGACGACAGACTATGGCTACACCTTC
CASSLARTTDYGYTF
>TRBV4-1|once|14|TRBD1|TRBJ2-7
TGCGCCAGCAGCCGGACAGGGGCGCGAAACGAGCAGTACTTC
CASSRTGARNEQYF